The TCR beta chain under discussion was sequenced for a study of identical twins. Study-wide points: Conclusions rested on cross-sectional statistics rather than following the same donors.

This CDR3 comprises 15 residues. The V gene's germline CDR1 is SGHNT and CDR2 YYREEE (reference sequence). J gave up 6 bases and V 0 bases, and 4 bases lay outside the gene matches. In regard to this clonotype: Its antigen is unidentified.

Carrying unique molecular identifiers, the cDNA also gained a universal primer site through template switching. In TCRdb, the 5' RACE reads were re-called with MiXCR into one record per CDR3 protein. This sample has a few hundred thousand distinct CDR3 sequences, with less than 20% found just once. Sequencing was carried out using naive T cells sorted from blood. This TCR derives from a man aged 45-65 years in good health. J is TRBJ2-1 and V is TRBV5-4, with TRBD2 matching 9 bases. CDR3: CASSLEPAGGNEQFF. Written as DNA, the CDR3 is TGTGCCAGCAGCTTGGAACCAGCGGGGGGCAATGAGCAGTTCTTC.